The sequence of this TCR beta chain was determined in a study of OX40 agonist ivuxolimab in advanced cancers. Germline V lookup: CDR1 SGDLS, CDR2 YYNGEE. CDR3 length: 12 amino acids. Between the trimmed V and J ends, which lost 0 bases and 4 bases, there was a span of 2 bases. Study results and caveats: The average count of expanded clones was higher among CD8+ T cells than among CD4+.

Sequenced by immunoSEQ multiplex PCR; TCRdb stores in-frame clones only, minus some. The data contain some 33,000 clones, around 74% of them seen just once; the ten biggest clones take up around an eighth. As to this clone: No antigen is known for it.

V gene TRBV9 combines with J gene TRBJ1-3; D not certain. Here the sequenced sample was CD4+ or CD8+ T cells sorted from blood, taken in a trial of the OX40 agonist ivuxolimab. This receptor was identified in an adult with an advanced solid tumor such as melanoma, head and neck, liver or kidney cancer. The CDR3 sequence is CASSVAGNTIYF. CDR3 nucleotide sequence: TGTGCCAGCAGCGTAGCGGGAAACACCATATATTTT.